Presented here are 8 T cell receptor beta chains from one specimen sequenced in a study of blood T cell repertoires in COVID-19 (dated by TCRdb to the early 2020s). The library relied on the immunoSEQ multiplex PCR assay. The clones in this table, taken by TCRdb from immuneACCESS, are in-frame only. Not every clone is retained; where verified, under half of the shortfall comes from an unresolved V gene, and the cause of the rest is unknown. The table for this sample lists roughly 700,000 clones; 85% to 90% of them were counted only once. 0.2% to 0.3% of the sample goes to the ten largest clones. Sequenced input: peripheral blood. These receptors were obtained from a woman between 18 and 29 years old with acute or convalescent COVID-19.

V is TRBV5-1 and J is TRBJ1-2, with TRBD1 identical over 7 bases. Germline V gene data show CDR1 as SGHRS and CDR2 as YFSETQ. J gave up 10 bases and V 2 bases, and 14 bases lay outside the gene matches. The CDR3 is 15 residues long. The CDR3 is CASSLAPGQSEDYTF. The CDR3 nucleotides read TGCGCCAGCAGCTTAGCTCCGGGACAGTCTGAGGACTACACCTTC.

V and J are TRBV12-3 or TRBV12-4 and TRBJ1-2; possible D gene TRBD1, 5 bases. Trimming stripped 3 bases from V and 8 bases from J, with 13 bases between. This CDR3 is 13 amino acids long. This chain's CDR3 is CASSFFGGSGYTF. CDR3 sequence (DNA): TGTGCCAGCAGTTTTTTCGGGGGGTCGGGCTACACCTTC.

The V gene is TRBV6-5, the J gene TRBJ1-2; D not certain. CDR3 length: 12 amino acids. Germline lookup yields CDR1 MNHEY and CDR2 SVGAGI. V lost 4 bases, J lost 6 bases, and 9 bases lay in between. For the CDR3, the DNA is TGTGCCAGCAGTTCCCCCCTCGATGGCTACACCTTC. Protein sequence: CASSSPLDGYTF.

This clone was detected once. V usage is TRBV7-3 and J usage is TRBJ1-1; no clear D gene. CDR1 is SGHTA, CDR2 FQGTGA, per germline. This CDR3 has 14 amino acids. V gave up 0 bases and J gave up 5 bases, with 10 bases separating them. The CDR3 DNA sequence: TGTGCCAGCAGCTTAACGCGGGAACCAACTGAAGCTTTCTTT. This translates into CASSLTREPTEAFF.

The V call is TRBV7-2, the J call TRBJ1-1; a possible D gene is TRBD1 (5 bases). This CDR3 spans 13 amino acids. Per germline, CDR1 SGHTA and CDR2 FQGNSA. V dropped 3 bases and J dropped 4 bases, with 9 bases sitting between them. The DNA of the CDR3 is TGTGCCAGCAGCTTGCAGGGAACCACTGAAGCTTTCTTT. Translation gives CASSLQGTTEAFF.

On this clone itself: The sample carries other DNA sequences with the same CDR3. The chain carries TRBV6-5 and TRBJ1-1; no reliable D call. Trimming took off 2 bases at V and 3 bases at J, with 7 bases between the two ends. The CDR3 runs 13 residues. Germline V lookup: CDR1 MNHEY, CDR2 SVGAGI. The CDR3 DNA reads as TGTGCCAGCAGTTACAGGGAGGACACTGAAGCTTTCTTT. This translates into CASSYREDTEAFF.

This chain links TRBV9 with TRBJ2-7; 7 nucleotides agree with TRBD2. After removal of 4 bases from V and 3 bases from J, the junction contained 7 bases not matched to a gene. The length of the CDR3 is 14 residues. Germline CDR1 SGDLS, CDR2 YYNGEE. This chain's CDR3 is CASSSRGVSYEQYF. The CDR3 DNA reads TGTGCCAGCAGCAGTCGGGGGGTAAGCTACGAGCAGTACTTC.

This chain uses TRBV12-3 or TRBV12-4 with TRBJ1-6; no definite D call. CDR3 length: 13 residues. Trimming pared 5 bases from V and 9 bases from J, leaving 11 bases between. CDR3 nucleotides: TGTGCCAGCAGTCCGACCCGCGGTTCACCCCTCCACTTT. It yields the protein CASSPTRGSPLHF.